Below, 8 T cell receptor beta chains from the same sample are listed, as sequenced in a study of T cell responses to AZD1222 COVID-19 vaccine. The method was immunoSEQ multiplex PCR; TCRdb's version includes in-frame clones alone and lacks a portion of them. The data show 100,000 or so clones, 88% seen once. This specimen consisted of peripheral blood, obtained on day 0 of AZD1222 vaccination. These receptors were obtained from an adult in good health.

J is TRBJ2-2 and V is TRBV6-5, with D perhaps TRBD1 or TRBD2 (5 bases each). Trimming shortened V by 7 bases and J by 7 bases, and 16 bases separated the two germline ends. Per the germline V gene, CDR1 is MNHEY and CDR2 is SVGAGI. CDR3 length: 14 residues. The CDR3 is CASTPGPGYGELFF. CDR3 DNA sequence: TGTGCCAGCACCCCGGGACCAGGTTACGGGGAGCTGTTTTTT.

The genes are TRBV29-1 and TRBJ2-6; D possibly corresponds to TRBD1 (6 bases). Trimming took off 1 base at V and 0 bases at J, with 25 bases between the two ends. CDR3 length: 21 amino acids. Germline V gives CDR1 SQVTM, CDR2 ANQGSEA. In DNA form, the CDR3 reads TGCAGCGTTGAAGCTTTTACCGGGACAAGTCGAAACCGCTCTGGGGCCAACGTCCTGACTTTC. It is translated as CSVEAFTGTSRNRSGANVLTF.

The V and J genes are TRBV2 and TRBJ2-3; D is perhaps TRBD2 (6 bases). This CDR3 has 13 amino acids. Germline CDR1 is SNHLY and CDR2 is FYNNEI. Deletions cut 6 bases from V and 1 base from J, with 8 bases between. The CDR3 is CASSGSGTDTQYF. The CDR3 nucleotides read TGTGCCAGCAGCGGGAGCGGCACAGATACGCAGTATTTT.

The J gene is TRBJ2-7, the V gene TRBV5-1; D is uncertain. The CDR3 is 12 amino acids. CDR1 and CDR2 (germline): SGHRS, YFSETQ. Trimming shortened V by 2 bases and J by 6 bases, and 9 bases separated the two germline ends. The CDR3 sequence is CASSFPGGEQYF. CDR3 nucleotides: TGCGCCAGCAGCTTTCCAGGTGGCGAGCAGTACTTC.

This clone is medium-sized. The V call is TRBV5-6, the J call TRBJ2-7, with 11 positions matching TRBD2. The junction had 6 bases not matched to a gene; V was cut back by 4 bases and J by 6 bases. Per the germline V gene, CDR1 is SGHDT and CDR2 is YYEEEE. This CDR3 is 14 amino acids long. The CDR3 is CASSPPGLAAEQYF. The CDR3 DNA reads TGTGCCAGCAGCCCGCCGGGACTAGCGGCCGAGCAGTACTTC.

This sequence joins TRBV30 and TRBJ1-6; no firm D call. Trimming took off 0 bases at V and 8 bases at J, with 8 bases between the two ends. Germline V CDR1 and CDR2: GTSNPN, SVGIG (reference sequence). This CDR3 is built from 13 residues. Written as DNA, the CDR3 is TGTGCCTGGAGTGTACGGGGTGATTCACCCCTCCACTTT. The encoded protein is CAWSVRGDSPLHF.

The rearrangement uses TRBV6-2 or TRBV6-3 and TRBJ1-1, with TRBD1 matching over 7 bases. The CDR3 length is 15 residues. With 6 bases clipped from V and 10 bases from J, the junction kept 17 bases outside the gene matches. Germline V CDR1 and CDR2: MNHEY, SVGEGT. CDR3 nucleotide sequence: TGTGCCAGCAGCTTTAACAGGGGACCTGGGTTTGGAGCTTTCTTT. Its protein is CASSFNRGPGFGAFF.

V and J are TRBV7-9 and TRBJ2-2; 9 nucleotides match TRBD1. The CDR3 runs to 14 residues. Trimming removed 3 bases from V and 5 bases from J; junction bases left unmatched: 1. The germline V gene has CDR1 SEHNR and CDR2 FQNEAQ (reference sequence). The CDR3 DNA reads TGTGCCAGCAGCTTGACAGGGGGTACCGGGGAGCTGTTTTTT. Residues: CASSLTGGTGELFF.